The text below deals with one T cell receptor (beta chain). Its antigen is undetermined. The data were taken from a study of blood T cells in healthy people across ages. Study-level results: Diversity of TCR beta per million T cells declined in a roughly linear way with age. Among long-lived donors, naive CD4+ cells were more numerous and diversity higher than in aged donors. Calculation of diversity from one million T cells yielded estimates considered to be underestimates.

Next came a second PCR, run for about 6 to 12 cycles, which used a sample-barcoded 5' primer along with a J-beta primer mix. Every cDNA was tagged by a template-switch adaptor with 12 random nucleotides. TCRdb itself ran the 5' RACE reads through MiXCR, one entry per CDR3 protein. The sample gives 800,000 to 950,000 distinct CDR3 sequences, around 49% of which show up once; about an eighth is in the top ten. This CDR3 has 14 amino acids. Trimming cost V 5 bases and J 8 bases; bases outside gene matches: 9. Germline V gives CDR1 SEHNR, CDR2 FQNEAQ (reference sequence). This clonotype was obtained from a young man in good health. Sequenced sample: blood. This sequence joins TRBV7-9 and TRBJ2-1; 7 bases are a match to TRBD2. The CDR3 DNA is TGTGCCAGCAGCCTAACTAGCGAGTCCGATGAGCAGTTCTTC. Protein sequence: CASSLTSESDEQFF.